These 10 T cell receptor beta chains originate from one sample sequenced in a study of blood T cell repertoires in COVID-19. Assay used: immunoSEQ multiplex PCR; TCRdb lists only in-frame clones, some missing. The repertoire holds around 26,000 clones, with around 89% as singletons. What was sequenced was peripheral blood. These receptors originate from a human donor in a cohort sampled during active COVID-19.

The chain couples TRBV21-1 to TRBJ1-2; the D call in the table, TRBD1, was not verified against the DNA. TRBV21-1 represents a pseudogene. The CDR3 totals 15 residues. The DNA of the CDR3 is TGTGCCAGCAGCAACCGGGACAGGGCCTTATTCGGCTACACCTTC. Residues: CASSNRDRALFGYTF.

The chain recombines TRBV5-1 with TRBJ2-2; perhaps TRBD2 as D (6 bases). V lost 4 bases to trimming and J lost 3 bases, with 13 bases between them. Per the germline V gene, CDR1 is SGHRS and CDR2 is YFSETQ. CDR3 length: 15 residues. The CDR3 reads CASSRPGLDTGELFF. The CDR3, as DNA: TGCGCCAGCAGCCGGCCGGGACTTGACACCGGGGAGCTGTTTTTT.

This chain links TRBV2 with TRBJ2-3; D is possibly TRBD2 (6 bases). Trimming removed 7 bases at V and 5 bases at J, with 16 bases between. Germline V gene data show CDR1 as SNHLY and CDR2 as FYNNEI. The CDR3 runs to 14 residues. This CDR3 is CASKRSWGGDTQYF. CDR3 sequence (DNA): TGTGCCAGCAAACGTAGTTGGGGAGGAGATACGCAGTATTTT.

V and J are TRBV12-5 and TRBJ2-5, with D hard to call. Germline V gives CDR1 LGHNT, CDR2 FRNRAP. V lost 2 bases and J lost 5, with 3 bases in between. This CDR3 has 11 amino acids. CDR3 residues: CASGLYETQYF. For the CDR3, the DNA is TGTGCTAGTGGTTTGTATGAGACCCAGTACTTC.

The chain has TRBV5-1 and TRBJ2-4, with TRBD1 matching 8 bases. Trimming removed 4 bases from V and 6 bases from J; junction bases left unmatched: 3. CDR1 is SGHRS and CDR2 is YFSETQ in the germline V gene. The CDR3 loop spans 13 amino acids. CDR3 residues: CASSPGQVNIQYF. The CDR3 DNA sequence: TGCGCCAGCAGCCCGGGACAGGTAAACATTCAGTACTTC.

The gene calls are TRBV5-8 and TRBJ1-2; D unresolved. The CDR3 covers 13 residues. The germline gives CDR1 SGHTS, CDR2 YDEGEE. V was pared by 2 bases and J by 2 bases, with 7 bases between. CDR3 sequence: CASSFAGNYGYTF. CDR3 DNA: TGTGCCAGCAGCTTTGCGGGAAACTATGGCTACACCTTC. Based on the CDR3 plus reference TRBV5-8 and TRBJ1-2, the full variable domain is EAGVTQSPTHLIKTRGQQATLRCSPISGHTSVYWYQQALGLGLQFLLWYDEGEERNRGNFPPRFSGRQFPNYSSELNVNALELEDSALYLCASSFAGNYGYTFGSGTRLTVV.

This clone was recorded once. The chain employs TRBV3-1 (or the pseudogene TRBV3-2) and TRBJ2-1, with a weak D call TRBD2 (6 bases). With 2 bases removed from V and 5 bases from J, the gap between germline ends came to 16 bases. The CDR3 has 16 residues. Germline CDR1 is LGHDT and CDR2 is YNNKEL (reference sequence). CDR3 amino acids: CASSQRSRGDNNEQFF. The CDR3, as DNA: TGTGCCAGCAGCCAAAGGTCGCGGGGTGACAACAATGAGCAGTTCTTC.

The V call is TRBV5-1, the J call TRBJ2-2; 11 nucleotides align to TRBD1. The germline V gene encodes CDR1 SGHRS and CDR2 YFSETQ. The CDR3 consists of 17 residues. V dropped 4 bases and J dropped 7; count of bases not matched to a gene: 12. The CDR3 bases are TGCGCCAGCAGCCGGAGTCCCGGGACAGGGGGATACGGGGAGCTGTTTTTT. Translating it yields CASSRSPGTGGYGELFF.

The chain recombines TRBV12-3 or TRBV12-4 with TRBJ2-2; 8 bases match TRBD1. V shed 6 bases, J shed 13 bases, and the junction held 7 bases outside the gene matches. The CDR3 spans 12 residues. The CDR3 DNA reads as TGTGCCAGCAGCCCGACAGGGGAAGGGCTGTTTTTT. Its protein is CASSPTGEGLFF.

This chain uses TRBV18 with TRBJ2-5, with D uncertain. Per the germline V gene, CDR1 is KGHSH and CDR2 is LQKENI. The CDR3 contains 14 residues. V was cut by 0 bases and J by 1 base, with 6 bases left in between. The CDR3 loop is CASSPPIGQETQYF. CDR3 DNA sequence: TGTGCCAGCTCACCACCGATCGGCCAAGAGACCCAGTACTTC. Supplemented by reference TRBV18 and TRBJ2-5, the full variable domain reads NAGVMQNPRHLVRRRGQEARLRCSPMKGHSHVYWYRQLPEEGLKFMVYLQKENIIDESGMPKERFSAEFPKEGPSILRIQQVVRGDSAAYFCASSPPIGQETQYFGPGTRLLVL.